This entry lists 16 T cell receptor beta chains sequenced from one sample in a study of cytomegalovirus exposure and HLA in healthy donors. Primers: 60 Vbeta forward and 13 Jbeta reverse. Profiled with immunoSEQ multiplex PCR; TCRdb holds only in-frame clones, not every one. The sample includes 200,000 or so clones, 85% to 90% of them seen just once. Input material: PBMCs. These receptors all stem from a human donor in good health.

The rearrangement uses TRBV7-2 and TRBJ2-5; possible D gene TRBD2, 6 bases. Germline V lookup: CDR1 SGHTA, CDR2 FQGNSA. The CDR3 is made up of 14 amino acids. V was pared by 2 bases and J by 3 bases, with 10 bases between. CDR3 residues: CASSLSRGEETQYF. CDR3 sequence (DNA): TGTGCCAGCAGCTTATCGCGGGGTGAAGAGACCCAGTACTTC.

The V and J genes are TRBV21-1 and TRBJ2-4; the table's D call, TRBD2, was not checked against the DNA. TRBV21-1 is noted as a pseudogene. CDR3 size: 15 residues. The CDR3 protein is CASARWGVAKNIQYF. The CDR3 nucleotides are TGTGCCAGCGCCAGGTGGGGGGTAGCCAAAAACATTCAGTACTTC.

This clone has a single count. The chain uses TRBV4-3 and TRBJ2-7; TRBD1 aligns across 10 bases. The V gene's germline CDR1 is LGHNA and CDR2 YSLEER. V shed 4 bases and J 7 bases; nucleotides not matched to a gene: 7. The CDR3 runs 14 residues. Here the CDR3 DNA reads TGCGCCAGCAGCCTTGGACAGGGGGACGAGGAGCAGTACTTC. Amino acid sequence: CASSLGQGDEEQYF.

This chain links TRBV19 with TRBJ1-1, with 11 bases that match TRBD1. The germline V gene encodes CDR1 LNHDA and CDR2 SQIVND (reference sequence). CDR3 size: 13 residues. V was pared by 10 bases and J by 7 bases, with 8 bases of the junction left unmatched. CDR3 sequence: CATQDRGRGEAFF. The CDR3 DNA reads as TGTGCCACTCAGGACAGGGGGCGAGGTGAAGCTTTCTTT.

This sequence joins TRBV28 and TRBJ2-5; D remains unclear. Trimming pared 5 bases from V and 3 bases from J, leaving 16 bases between. Per germline, CDR1 MDHEN and CDR2 SYDVKM. This CDR3 is 15 amino acids long. The CDR3 DNA sequence: TGTGCCAGCAGTACGTTACCCGGGTTTAAAGAGACCCAGTACTTC. Amino acids: CASSTLPGFKETQYF.

The chain carries TRBV29-1 and TRBJ2-7, with 7 nucleotides matching TRBD2. In germline, CDR1 is SQVTM, CDR2 ANQGSEA. V lost 4 bases, J lost 1 base, and 4 bases stayed unmatched. The CDR3 loop spans 13 amino acids. In DNA, the CDR3 is TGCAGCGTTGTACTAGCGACATCCTACGAGCAGTACTTC. Amino acids: CSVVLATSYEQYF.

This chain uses TRBV7-3 with TRBJ2-1; 8 nucleotides agree with TRBD1. V gave up 5 bases and J gave up 3 bases; unmatched junction bases: 6. Germline-derived CDR1 and CDR2 are SGHTA and FQGTGA. This CDR3 has 15 amino acids. The CDR3 spells CASSLGQGHYNEQFF. The CDR3 coding sequence is TGTGCCAGCAGCCTAGGACAGGGTCACTACAATGAGCAGTTCTTC. The whole variable domain, filled in from reference TRBV7-3 and TRBJ2-1, reads GAGVSQTPSNKVTEKGKYVELRCDPISGHTALYWYRQSLGQGPEFLIYFQGTGAADDSGLPNDRFFAVRPEGSVSTLKIQRTERGDSAVYLCASSLGQGHYNEQFFGPGTRLTVL.

The rearrangement joins TRBV7-9 to TRBJ2-3, with 15 bases matching TRBD2. The CDR3 length is 16 residues. The germline V gene encodes CDR1 SEHNR and CDR2 FQNEAQ (reference sequence). V dropped 5 bases and J dropped 4; count of bases not matched to a gene: 4. CDR3 in amino acids: CASSPRTSGRADTQYF. The CDR3 DNA reads TGTGCCAGCAGCCCCCGGACTAGCGGGAGGGCAGATACGCAGTATTTT.

This clone has a single count. The chain links TRBV7-9 to TRBJ2-5; D perhaps matches TRBD2 (5 bases). This CDR3 has 12 residues. CDR1 is SEHNR, CDR2 FQNEAQ, per germline (reference sequence). V lost 5 bases and J lost 2, with 6 bases in between. The CDR3 is CASSGGQETQYF. CDR3 nucleotide sequence: TGTGCCAGCAGCGGAGGTCAAGAGACCCAGTACTTC.

In this sample, this clone turned up once. The chain recombines TRBV30 with TRBJ2-3, with D unclear. The CDR3 spans 13 residues. V lost 5 bases and J 1 base, leaving 10 bases between the germline ends. Germline CDR1 reads GTSNPN; CDR2 reads SVGIG (reference sequence). The CDR3 DNA reads TGTGCCTGGTTGGCAGGTGGCACAGATACGCAGTATTTT. Its protein is CAWLAGGTDTQYF.

The chain is built from TRBV25-1 and TRBJ2-7; tentative D call: TRBD2 (6 bases). V was pared by 2 bases and J by 3 bases, with 17 bases between. Germline V CDR1 and CDR2: MGHDK, SYGVNS. The CDR3 sequence is 16 residues long. The CDR3 sequence: CASSETIGASVYEQYF. CDR3 coding DNA: TGTGCCAGCAGTGAAACTATCGGGGCTAGCGTCTACGAGCAGTACTTC.

The chain combines TRBV19 with TRBJ1-5; TRBD1 is a possible D gene (5 bases). The V gene lost 3 bases and the J gene lost 7 bases, with 10 bases spanning the gap. The CDR3 runs to 13 residues. Germline loops: CDR1 LNHDA, CDR2 SQIVND (reference sequence). CDR3 in DNA: TGTGCCAGTAGTATCGGCCAGGGCCAGCCCCAGCATTTT. It specifies CASSIGQGQPQHF.

This clone was found once. CDR3: CASSFGTYYGYTF. CDR3 DNA: TGTGCCAGCAGCTTTGGGACATATTATGGCTACACCTTC. The rearrangement uses TRBV7-9 and TRBJ1-2; tentative D call: TRBD1 (6 bases). V lost 3 bases to trimming and J lost 5 bases, with 10 bases between them. Germline CDR1 SEHNR, CDR2 FQNEAQ (reference sequence). This CDR3 is 13 amino acids long.

This rearrangement joins TRBV7-3 to TRBJ2-7; D might be TRBD1 (6 bases). This CDR3 is 13 amino acids long. Trimming took 5 bases from V and 6 from J, leaving 14 bases between them. Germline V gene data show CDR1 as SGHTA and CDR2 as FQGTGA. The CDR3, as DNA: TGTGCCAGCAGCCCGGGACACGTCGGCGAGCAGTACTTC. Protein product: CASSPGHVGEQYF.

J is TRBJ2-5 and V is TRBV19, with D maybe TRBD1 (6 bases). Germline V CDR1 and CDR2: LNHDA, SQIVND (reference sequence). The CDR3 consists of 17 residues. The V and J ends lost 3 bases and 3 bases respectively, with 20 bases between them. CDR3 bases: TGTGCCAGTAGTATTGGTACGGGACACCGGATTGAAGAGACCCAGTACTTC. Its translation: CASSIGTGHRIEETQYF. Drawing the rest from reference TRBV19 and TRBJ2-5, the complete variable domain is DGGITQSPKYLFRKEGQNVTLSCEQNLNHDAMYWYRQDPGQGLRLIYYSQIVNDFQKGDIAEGYSVSREKKESFPLTVTSAQKNPTAFYLCASSIGTGHRIEETQYFGPGTRLLVL.

The gene calls are TRBV28 and TRBJ1-2; 10 bases are shared with TRBD1. The V and J ends lost 4 bases and 6 bases, in that order; junction bases with no gene match: 5. The CDR3 runs to 14 residues. Germline-derived CDR1 and CDR2 are MDHEN and SYDVKM. CDR3 sequence: CASSSSGTGDGYTF. In nucleotides, the CDR3 is TGTGCCAGCAGTTCGTCCGGGACAGGGGATGGCTACACCTTC.